The 5 T cell receptor beta chains below were found in one sample sequenced in a study of blood T cell repertoires in COVID-19. Produced via immunoSEQ multiplex PCR; TCRdb's table is partial and in-frame only. Here the sample spans under 250,000 clones, 65% to 85% being singletons. The sequenced sample consisted of peripheral blood. Every receptor here comes from a man aged 35-49 years with active or convalescent COVID-19.

To note about this clone: A much larger clone is a single base away; this may be a read error. V usage is TRBV11-2 and J usage is TRBJ2-1; TRBD1 aligns across 9 bases. With V trimmed by 4 bases and J by 1 base, 2 bases remained unmatched. The germline V gene has CDR1 SGHAT and CDR2 FQNNGV. The CDR3 is 15 residues long. The DNA of the CDR3 is TGTGCCAGCAGCTCCGGGACAGGGTCCTACAATGAGCAGTTCTTC. Amino acids: CASSSGTGSYNEQFF.

This rearrangement joins TRBV4-1 to TRBJ1-1; 8 bases are a match to TRBD1. The CDR3 is 16 residues long. Germline CDR1 is MGHRA and CDR2 is YSYEKL. The trim removed 2 bases at V and 7 bases at J, leaving 12 bases unmatched. CDR3 in amino acids: CASSQTPSQGAVEAFF. CDR3 bases: TGCGCCAGCAGCCAAACTCCCTCTCAGGGGGCGGTTGAAGCTTTCTTT.

The rearrangement uses TRBV5-6 and TRBJ2-3, with 15 bases fitting TRBD2. After removal of 3 bases from V and 3 bases from J, the junction contained 2 bases not matched to a gene. In germline, CDR1 is SGHDT, CDR2 YYEEEE. The CDR3 is 16 residues long. The CDR3 is CASSWTSGGATDTQYF. The CDR3 nucleotides read TGTGCCAGCAGCTGGACTAGCGGGGGGGCAACAGATACGCAGTATTTT.

This chain joins TRBV7-9 and TRBJ2-1, with 10 bases matching TRBD2. This CDR3 contains 13 residues. Per the germline V gene, CDR1 is SEHNR and CDR2 is FQNEAQ (reference sequence). The V segment lost 5 bases and the J segment 7 bases; nucleotides outside the gene matches: 2. Here the CDR3 reads CASSGGLANEQFF. The CDR3 bases are TGTGCCAGCAGCGGGGGACTAGCGAATGAGCAGTTCTTC.

The gene calls are TRBV5-1 and TRBJ1-1; D is ambiguous. This CDR3 contains 16 residues. CDR1 and CDR2 from the germline V gene are SGHRS and YFSETQ. V lost 0 bases and J 4 bases, leaving 16 bases between the germline ends. Written as DNA, the CDR3 is TGCGCCAGCAGCTTGGTGGACCCGCGGACTACCACTGAAGCTTTCTTT. The encoded protein is CASSLVDPRTTTEAFF.